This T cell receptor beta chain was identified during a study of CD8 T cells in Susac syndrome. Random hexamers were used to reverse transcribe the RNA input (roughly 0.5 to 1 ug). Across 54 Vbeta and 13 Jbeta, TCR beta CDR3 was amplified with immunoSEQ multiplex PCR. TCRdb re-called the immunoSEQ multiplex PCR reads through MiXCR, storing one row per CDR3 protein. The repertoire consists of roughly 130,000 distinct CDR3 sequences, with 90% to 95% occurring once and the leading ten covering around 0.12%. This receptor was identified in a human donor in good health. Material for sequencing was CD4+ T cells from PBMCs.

The CDR3: CASSLDRATNYGYTF. CDR3 nucleotides: TGTGCCAGCAGTTTGGACAGGGCAACTAACTATGGCTACACCTTC. The chain is built from TRBV27 and TRBJ1-2; 8 nucleotides line up with TRBD1. After removal of 3 bases from V and 0 bases from J, the junction contained 3 bases not matched to a gene. Germline CDR1 is MNHEY and CDR2 is SMNVEV (reference sequence). The CDR3 covers 15 residues.